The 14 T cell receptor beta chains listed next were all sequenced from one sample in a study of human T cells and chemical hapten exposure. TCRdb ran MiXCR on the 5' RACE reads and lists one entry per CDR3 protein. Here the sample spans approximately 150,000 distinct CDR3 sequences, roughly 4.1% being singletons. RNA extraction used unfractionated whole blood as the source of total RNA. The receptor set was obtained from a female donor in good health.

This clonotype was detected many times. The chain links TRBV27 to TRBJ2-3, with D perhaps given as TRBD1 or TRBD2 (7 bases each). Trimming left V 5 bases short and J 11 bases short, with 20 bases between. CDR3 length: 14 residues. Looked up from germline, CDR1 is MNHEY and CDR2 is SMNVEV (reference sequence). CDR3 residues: CASSPRGGEPGQYF. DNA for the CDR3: TGTGCCAGCAGTCCCAGGGGGGGAGAACCTGGGCAGTATTTT.

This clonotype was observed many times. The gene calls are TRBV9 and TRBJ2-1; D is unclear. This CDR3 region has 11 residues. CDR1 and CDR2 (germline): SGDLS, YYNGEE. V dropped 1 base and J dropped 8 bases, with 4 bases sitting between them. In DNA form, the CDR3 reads TGTGCCAGCAGCGTAAACTATGAGCAGTTCTTC. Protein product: CASSVNYEQFF.

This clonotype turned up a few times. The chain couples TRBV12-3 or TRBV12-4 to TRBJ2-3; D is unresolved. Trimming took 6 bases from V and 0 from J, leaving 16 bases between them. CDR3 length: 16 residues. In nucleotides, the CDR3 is TGTGCCAGCAGCCCCACTGGCGGTCCTAGCACAGATACGCAGTATTTT. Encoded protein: CASSPTGGPSTDTQYF.

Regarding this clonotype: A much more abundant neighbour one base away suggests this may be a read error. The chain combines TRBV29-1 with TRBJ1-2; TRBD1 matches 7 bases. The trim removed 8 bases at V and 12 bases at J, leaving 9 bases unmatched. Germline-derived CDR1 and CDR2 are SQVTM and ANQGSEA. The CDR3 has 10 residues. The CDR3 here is CSPDREADTF. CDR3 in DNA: TGCAGCCCCGACAGGGAGGCCGACACCTTC.

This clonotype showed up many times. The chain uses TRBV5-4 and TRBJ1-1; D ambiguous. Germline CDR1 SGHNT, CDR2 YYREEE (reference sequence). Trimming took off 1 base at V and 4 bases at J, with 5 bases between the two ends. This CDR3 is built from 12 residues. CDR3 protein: CASSLIATEAFF. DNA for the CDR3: TGTGCCAGCAGCTTGATTGCCACTGAAGCTTTCTTT.

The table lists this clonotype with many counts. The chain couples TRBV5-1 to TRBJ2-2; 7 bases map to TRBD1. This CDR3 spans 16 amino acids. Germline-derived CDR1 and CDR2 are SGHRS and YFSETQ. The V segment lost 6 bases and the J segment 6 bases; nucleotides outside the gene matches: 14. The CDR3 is CASTTKTGPFPGELFF. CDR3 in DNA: TGCGCCAGCACTACCAAGACAGGGCCGTTCCCCGGGGAGCTGTTTTTT.

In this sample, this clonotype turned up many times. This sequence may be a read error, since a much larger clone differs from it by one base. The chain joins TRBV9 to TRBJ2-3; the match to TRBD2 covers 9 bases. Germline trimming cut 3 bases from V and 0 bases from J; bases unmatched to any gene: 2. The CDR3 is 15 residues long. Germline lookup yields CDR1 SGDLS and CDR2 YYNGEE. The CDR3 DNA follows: TGTGCCAGCAGCGGTAGCGGGGGAAGCACAGATACGCAGTATTTT. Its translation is CASSGSGGSTDTQYF.

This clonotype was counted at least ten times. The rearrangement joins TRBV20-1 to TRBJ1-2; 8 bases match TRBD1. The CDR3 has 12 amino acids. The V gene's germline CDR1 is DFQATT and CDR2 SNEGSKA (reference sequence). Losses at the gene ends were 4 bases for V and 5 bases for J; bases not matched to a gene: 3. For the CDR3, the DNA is TGCAGTGCTACCCGACAGGGGTATGGCTACACCTTC. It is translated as CSATRQGYGYTF.

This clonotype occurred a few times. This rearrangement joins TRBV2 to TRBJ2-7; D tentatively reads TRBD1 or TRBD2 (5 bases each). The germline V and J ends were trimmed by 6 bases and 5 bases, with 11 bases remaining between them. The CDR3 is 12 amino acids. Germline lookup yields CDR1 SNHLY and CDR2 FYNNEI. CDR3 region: CASRDRGDEQYF. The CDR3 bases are TGTGCCAGCAGAGACCGGGGCGACGAGCAGTACTTC.

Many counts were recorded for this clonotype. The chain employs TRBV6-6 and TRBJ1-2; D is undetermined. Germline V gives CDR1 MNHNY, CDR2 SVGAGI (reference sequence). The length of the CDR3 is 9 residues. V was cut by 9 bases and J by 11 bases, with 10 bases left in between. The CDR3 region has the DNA TGTGCCAGTTATCCCCCTTACACCTTC. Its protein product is CASYPPYTF.

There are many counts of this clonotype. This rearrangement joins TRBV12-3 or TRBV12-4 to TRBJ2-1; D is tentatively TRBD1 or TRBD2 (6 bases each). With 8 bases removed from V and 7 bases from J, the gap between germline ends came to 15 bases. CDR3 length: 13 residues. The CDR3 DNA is TGTGCCAGCGGGGGCGGGGTGGGAAATGAGCAGTTCTTC. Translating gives CASGGGVGNEQFF.

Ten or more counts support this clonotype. CDR3 sequence reads: CASSTNGLSAETQYF. CDR3 nucleotide sequence: TGCGCCAGCAGCACGAATGGACTGTCGGCGGAGACCCAGTACTTC. V usage is TRBV5-1 and J usage is TRBJ2-5; tentatively, D is TRBD2 (5 bases). The CDR3 is 15 residues long. Germline CDR1 and CDR2: SGHRS and YFSETQ. The ends were cut back, 4 bases at V and 5 bases at J, with 18 bases in the middle.

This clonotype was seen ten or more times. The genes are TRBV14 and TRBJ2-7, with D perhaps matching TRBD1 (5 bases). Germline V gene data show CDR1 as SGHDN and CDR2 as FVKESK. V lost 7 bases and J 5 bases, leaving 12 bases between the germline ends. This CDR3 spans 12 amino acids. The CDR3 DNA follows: TGTGCCAGCATTGATCCAGGGCACGAGCAGTACTTC. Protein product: CASIDPGHEQYF.

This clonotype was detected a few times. For the CDR3, the DNA is TGCAGTGCTAGGGGGATCAGGGTCCGTCGGCAGTTCTTC. It codes for CSARGIRVRRQFF. This chain links TRBV20-1 with TRBJ2-1, with a possible D match to TRBD1 (5 bases). V gave up 3 bases and J gave up 12 bases, with 18 bases separating them. CDR3 size: 13 residues. Germline-derived CDR1 and CDR2 are DFQATT and SNEGSKA (reference sequence).